Listed here are 14 T cell receptor beta chains from one sample, sequenced in a study of blood T cell repertoires in COVID-19 (dated by TCRdb to 2019 to 2021). Library preparation employed the immunoSEQ multiplex PCR assay. TCRdb limited this immuneACCESS table to in-frame rearrangements with V and J called. A share of clones is missing; checked studies link under half to unresolved V genes, and the rest is unexplained. The table for this sample lists about 80,000 clones; roughly 89% of them were counted only once. Together, the top ten hold roughly 5% of the sample. Sequencing was done on a sample of peripheral blood. These TCRs come from a woman older than 75 with active or convalescent COVID-19.

The genes are TRBV30 and TRBJ1-1; D ambiguous. CDR3 length equals 13 residues. V was pared by 4 bases and J by 7 bases, with 16 bases between. Germline V gene data show CDR1 as GTSNPN and CDR2 as SVGIG (reference sequence). The CDR3 sequence is CAWNLRAGGEAFF. CDR3 sequence (DNA): TGTGCCTGGAATCTCCGGGCTGGAGGTGAAGCTTTCTTT.

The chain couples TRBV9 to TRBJ2-3; 8 bases are a match to TRBD2. V lost 3 bases to trimming and J lost 4 bases; unmatched junction nucleotides: 10. The CDR3 has 16 residues. Looked up from germline, CDR1 is SGDLS and CDR2 is YYNGEE. Written as DNA, the CDR3 is TGTGCCAGCAGCGGGGGAGCGGGAGCTGTGGCAGATACGCAGTATTTT. Encoded protein: CASSGGAGAVADTQYF.

By share, this clone ranks as medium-sized. This chain joins TRBV7-6 and TRBJ1-5; 10 positions agree with TRBD1. V lost 5 bases and J lost 4; bases outside the gene matches: 2. CDR1 and CDR2 from the germline V gene are SGHVS and FNYEAQ. This CDR3 is built from 14 residues. CDR3 in amino acids: CASSMGQGNQPQHF. The DNA for the CDR3 is TGTGCCAGCAGCATGGGACAGGGGAATCAGCCCCAGCATTTT.

A single count supports this clone. The rearrangement uses TRBV2 and TRBJ2-3; perhaps TRBD1 as D (6 bases). The CDR3 is 14 residues long. Per the germline V gene, CDR1 is SNHLY and CDR2 is FYNNEI. V was cut by 2 bases and J by 4 bases, with 10 bases left in between. The CDR3 DNA sequence: TGTGCCAGCAGTGAAAACAGGGCGCCAGATACGCAGTATTTT. This codes for CASSENRAPDTQYF.

CDR3 sequence: CASSQGLPPGELFF. CDR3 coding DNA: TGTGCCAGCTCACAGGGACTACCCCCCGGGGAGCTGTTTTTT. The V and J genes are TRBV18 and TRBJ2-2; TRBD2 agrees at 7 bases. The J segment lost 6 bases and the V segment lost 4 bases, leaving 5 bases of the junction unmatched. Germline V gene sequence: CDR1 KGHSH, CDR2 LQKENI. This CDR3 has 14 amino acids.

This clone was detected only a few times. The V gene is TRBV7-2, the J gene TRBJ2-3; tentative D call: TRBD1 (6 bases). Deletions cut 9 bases from V and 4 bases from J, with 17 bases between. Germline values: CDR1 SGHTA, CDR2 FQGNSA. The CDR3 covers 14 residues. The CDR3 protein is CARRALQGPDTQYF. The CDR3 nucleotides read TGTGCCAGGAGAGCCCTACAGGGCCCAGATACGCAGTATTTT.

The V and J genes are TRBV9 and TRBJ1-5, with TRBD1 identical over 7 bases. Per germline, CDR1 SGDLS and CDR2 YYNGEE. The ends lost 0 bases at V and 6 bases at J; junction bases unmatched: 6. This CDR3 has 15 amino acids. The CDR3 DNA sequence: TGTGCCAGCAGCGTAGGACAGGGAGGAGGTCAGCCCCAGCATTTT. Its protein is CASSVGQGGGQPQHF.

The chain joins TRBV12-3 or TRBV12-4 to TRBJ2-7, with TRBD2 matching 8 bases. The CDR3 is 13 residues long. V lost 7 bases and J lost 9; bases outside the gene matches: 11. Written as DNA, the CDR3 is TGTGCCAGCAACGGGGGTCCGGGAGGGGTGCAGTACTTC. This codes for CASNGGPGGVQYF.

The rearrangement uses TRBV3-1 (or the pseudogene TRBV3-2) and TRBJ2-1; 7 nucleotides agree with TRBD2. The trim removed 4 bases at V and 6 bases at J, leaving 9 bases unmatched. From germline, CDR1 is LGHDT and CDR2 YNNKEL (reference sequence). The CDR3 has 15 residues. The CDR3 region has the DNA TGTGCCAGCAGCCCCCCCGGGACTAAATCCAATGAGCAGTTCTTC. Its protein is CASSPPGTKSNEQFF.

In DNA form, the CDR3 reads TGTGCCAGCAGCTTAGGCGGGGGTAATGAGCAGTTCTTC. This translates into CASSLGGGNEQFF. This chain uses TRBV7-6 with TRBJ2-1; 7 nucleotides match TRBD2. V lost 1 base, J lost 7 bases, and 1 base stayed unmatched. Germline loops: CDR1 SGHVS, CDR2 FNYEAQ. The CDR3 loop spans 13 amino acids.

This clone has a single count. The V call is TRBV6-6, the J call TRBJ1-2, with D unresolved. The CDR3 is 14 amino acids. Germline CDR1 and CDR2: MNHNY and SVGAGI (reference sequence). Between the trimmed V and J ends, which lost 6 bases and 0 bases, there was a span of 11 bases. CDR3 DNA: TGTGCCAGCAGCGAGTCTAAAACTAACTATGGCTACACCTTC. Its translation is CASSESKTNYGYTF.

This chain connects TRBV7-6 to TRBJ2-7; tentatively, D is TRBD1 (6 bases). The CDR3 is made up of 15 amino acids. V was clipped by 2 bases and J by 0 bases, with 11 bases between them. From germline, CDR1 is SGHVS and CDR2 FNYEAQ. The CDR3 DNA reads TGTGCCAGCAGCTTACTTGGGGGCGACTCCTACGAGCAGTACTTC. Its translation is CASSLLGGDSYEQYF.

The chain couples TRBV9 to TRBJ1-1; no firm D call. Germline CDR1 and CDR2: SGDLS and YYNGEE. The germline V and J ends were trimmed by 3 bases and 2 bases, with 11 bases remaining between them. The CDR3 loop spans 14 amino acids. Here the CDR3 reads CASSARPTNTEAFF. CDR3 coding DNA: TGTGCCAGCAGCGCTAGACCGACTAACACTGAAGCTTTCTTT. Together with reference TRBV9 and TRBJ1-1, the CDR3 gives the full variable domain: DSGVTQTPKHLITATGQRVTLRCSPRSGDLSVYWYQQSLDQGLQFLIQYYNGEERAKGNILERFSAQQFPDLHSELNLSSLELGDSALYFCASSARPTNTEAFFGQGTRLTVV.

This chain links TRBV7-9 with TRBJ1-4, with 8 bases aligning to TRBD1. The length of the CDR3 is 15 residues. The V gene's germline CDR1 is SEHNR and CDR2 FQNEAQ (reference sequence). The J segment lost 3 bases and the V segment lost 6 bases, leaving 6 bases of the junction unmatched. The CDR3 reads CASRSQGGANEKLFF. CDR3 sequence (DNA): TGTGCCAGCAGATCACAGGGGGGAGCTAATGAAAAACTGTTTTTT.